What follows are 17 T cell receptor beta chains derived from one specimen sequenced in a study of neoadjuvant anti-PD-1 for oral cavity cancer. Method: immunoSEQ multiplex PCR; TCRdb's copy keeps in-frame clones and lacks some. The profile covers tens of thousands of clones, with roughly four fifths appearing a single time and 2.5% to 3.5% taken by the ten largest. The material was PBMCs, obtained before nivolumab (anti-PD-1) treatment. These receptors originate from a person aged 35 to 85 with oral cavity squamous cell carcinoma.

This clone has more than one count but fewer than ten. The rearrangement joins TRBV28 to TRBJ1-1; the D is unclear. The germline V gene has CDR1 MDHEN and CDR2 SYDVKM. This CDR3 has 13 residues. The V end lost 7 bases, the J end lost 7 bases, and 16 bases lay between the germline ends. In DNA, the CDR3 is TGTGCCAGCAACCACCCGCCCGGCAGTGAAGCTTTCTTT. Protein sequence: CASNHPPGSEAFF.

The chain uses TRBV2 and TRBJ2-7; TRBD1 matches at 7 bases. This CDR3 has 15 residues. V lost 9 bases to trimming and J lost 0 bases; unmatched junction nucleotides: 11. CDR1 and CDR2 (germline): SNHLY, FYNNEI. The DNA of the CDR3 is TGTGCCAGTCACAGTGGGGACAGCCTCTCCTACGAGCAGTACTTC. This translates into CASHSGDSLSYEQYF. Combining the CDR3 with reference TRBV2 and TRBJ2-7 gives the whole variable domain EPEVTQTPSHQVTQMGQEVILRCVPISNHLYFYWYRQILGQKVEFLVSFYNNEISEKSEIFDDQFSVERPDGSNFTLKIRSTKLEDSAMYFCASHSGDSLSYEQYFGPGTRLTVT.

This chain connects TRBV5-1 to TRBJ2-1; 9 bases fit TRBD2. The CDR3 covers 15 residues. Germline CDR1 and CDR2: SGHRS and YFSETQ. The J segment lost 6 bases and the V segment lost 4 bases, leaving 8 bases of the junction unmatched. CDR3 sequence reads: CASSQTSGYSNEQFF. The DNA of the CDR3 is TGCGCCAGCAGCCAAACTAGCGGGTATAGCAATGAGCAGTTCTTC. Combining the CDR3 with reference TRBV5-1 and TRBJ2-1 gives the whole variable domain KAGVTQTPRYLIKTRGQQVTLSCSPISGHRSVSWYQQTPGQGLQFLFEYFSETQRNKGNFPGRFSGRQFSNSRSEMNVSTLELGDSALYLCASSQTSGYSNEQFFGPGTRLTVL.

The chain joins TRBV6-1 to TRBJ1-2; tentatively, D is TRBD1 (6 bases). CDR1 and CDR2 from the germline V gene are MNHNS and SASEGT. The CDR3 is 15 amino acids. Trimming pared 1 base from V and 4 bases from J, leaving 13 bases between. CDR3 in amino acids: CASSEGLGGSYGYTF. The CDR3 coding sequence is TGTGCCAGCAGTGAAGGTCTAGGGGGTTCCTATGGCTACACCTTC.

This clone was found once. The V gene is TRBV6-1, the J gene TRBJ2-2; D unresolved. CDR3 length: 12 residues. Trimming stripped 4 bases from V and 6 bases from J, with 6 bases between. The germline V gene has CDR1 MNHNS and CDR2 SASEGT. The CDR3 reads CASSVRPGELFF. CDR3 coding DNA: TGTGCCAGCAGTGTCCGTCCCGGGGAGCTGTTTTTT.

The chain employs TRBV15 and TRBJ2-7, with D perhaps matching TRBD1 or TRBD2 (5 bases each). V was clipped by 3 bases and J by 3 bases, with 12 bases between them. Germline V gene data show CDR1 as LNHNV and CDR2 as YYDKDF (reference sequence). The CDR3 contains 14 residues. The CDR3 DNA reads TGTGCCACCAGCAGGTCTGGGGGTAACTACGAGCAGTACTTC. Encoded protein: CATSRSGGNYEQYF.

Only one count was recorded for this clone. The genes are TRBV7-2 and TRBJ2-7; D uncertain. V was pared by 5 bases and J by 2 bases, with 10 bases between. In germline, CDR1 is SGHTA, CDR2 FQGNSA. This CDR3 contains 13 residues. The CDR3 is CASSPRSTYEQYF. The DNA for the CDR3 is TGTGCCAGCAGCCCCCGATCCACCTACGAGCAGTACTTC.

For this clone: Other DNA variants within this sample encode the same CDR3. V and J are TRBV2 and TRBJ1-5; maybe TRBD1 (5 bases). This CDR3 is built from 14 residues. Germline CDR1 reads SNHLY; CDR2 reads FYNNEI. Trimming pared 3 bases from V and 3 bases from J, leaving 9 bases between. CDR3 DNA sequence: TGTGCCAGCAGTGATAGGGGAATCAATCAGCCCCAGCATTTT. Encoded protein: CASSDRGINQPQHF.

For the CDR3, the DNA is TGTGCCAGCAGCTTATATGGTAGCGGAAACACAGATACGCAGTATTTT. This codes for CASSLYGSGNTDTQYF. This sequence joins TRBV5-4 and TRBJ2-3, with D perhaps TRBD2 (6 bases). The germline gives CDR1 SGHNT, CDR2 YYREEE (reference sequence). The V and J ends lost 2 bases and 2 bases respectively, with 15 bases between them. This CDR3 has 16 residues.

CDR3 in amino acids: CASSYSLTGANTEAFF. In DNA, the CDR3 is TGTGCCAGCAGTTACTCCCTCACAGGGGCGAACACTGAAGCTTTCTTT. The chain combines TRBV6-5 with TRBJ1-1, with TRBD1 matching over 7 bases. Germline V lookup: CDR1 MNHEY, CDR2 SVGAGI. The CDR3 covers 16 residues. V lost 0 bases and J lost 1; bases outside the gene matches: 5.

The chain couples TRBV30 to TRBJ2-1; D remains unclear. V lost 0 bases to trimming and J lost 0 bases, with 12 bases between them. Germline V gives CDR1 GTSNPN, CDR2 SVGIG (reference sequence). CDR3 size: 16 residues. CDR3 nucleotides: TGTGCCTGGAGTGTACTGGTGACGGGCTCCTACAATGAGCAGTTCTTC. This gives the protein CAWSVLVTGSYNEQFF.

The chain links TRBV28 to TRBJ2-5, with D unresolved. The length of the CDR3 is 12 residues. V lost 6 bases and J lost 10, with 15 bases in between. The germline CDR1 and CDR2 sequences are MDHEN and SYDVKM. In nucleotides, the CDR3 is TGTGCCAGCAGGGTCCAAGATTCCCACCAGTACTTC. It codes for CASRVQDSHQYF.

With respect to this clone: A read error may account for a junction end that differs from germline. The V gene is TRBV6-6, the J gene TRBJ1-2; perhaps TRBD1 as D (6 bases). Germline V gene data show CDR1 as MNHNY and CDR2 as SVGAGI (reference sequence). CDR3 length: 13 amino acids. This CDR3 is CASSQGTNYGYTF. The CDR3 bases are TGTGCCAGCAGTCAGGGGACTAATTATGGCTACACCTTC.

The CDR3 DNA reads TGCAGCGTTGGGGGACAGGGCTCTGGGGCCAACGTCCTGACTTTC. Its translation is CSVGGQGSGANVLTF. The chain carries TRBV29-1 and TRBJ2-6; 9 bases line up with TRBD1. V was clipped by 4 bases and J by 0 bases; unmatched bases: 1. In germline, CDR1 is SQVTM, CDR2 ANQGSEA. This CDR3 comprises 15 residues.

The chain combines TRBV6-1 with TRBJ1-2, with D unresolved. The germline V gene encodes CDR1 MNHNS and CDR2 SASEGT. CDR3 length: 11 amino acids. The V end was cut by 3 bases, the J end by 10 bases, with 9 bases between. CDR3 nucleotides: TGTGCCAGCAGTGACTACACCTTCTACACCTTC. It codes for CASSDYTFYTF.

This clone was picked up one time. The chain couples TRBV7-8 to TRBJ2-1; D unresolved. The CDR3 spans 13 residues. In germline, CDR1 is SGHVS, CDR2 FQNEAQ. Trimming pared 5 bases from V and 6 bases from J, leaving 11 bases between. The CDR3 nucleotides read TGTGCCAGCAGCCCCCAGGAGCCCAATGAGCAGTTCTTC. Its translation is CASSPQEPNEQFF.

This clone was seen a few times. V gene TRBV19 combines with J gene TRBJ1-1; D gene ambiguous. CDR1 and CDR2 from the germline V gene are LNHDA and SQIVND (reference sequence). The V gene lost 5 bases and the J gene lost 8 bases, with 9 bases spanning the gap. This CDR3 has 11 amino acids. CDR3: CASSSLKEAFF. Written as DNA, the CDR3 is TGTGCCAGTAGTTCCCTGAAAGAAGCTTTCTTT.